The 29 T cell receptor beta chains reported below all come from one sample, sequenced in a study of T cells in Graves' hyperthyroidism and ophthalmopathy. The investigators amplified TCR beta CDR3 regions from RNA transcripts. The primer set for the first-round RT-PCR of the TCR CDR3 was HTBI. TCRdb processed the multiplex PCR reads anew with MiXCR; each CDR3 protein has one entry. The table has hundreds of thousands of distinct CDR3 sequences, roughly 17% seen once. Source material: blood. All receptors come from a woman younger than 35 with Graves' ophthalmopathy.

This clonotype was observed a handful of times. The chain combines TRBV29-1 with TRBJ1-5; D not certain. The germline V and J ends were trimmed by 0 bases and 5 bases, with 8 bases remaining between them. The V gene's germline CDR1 is SQVTM and CDR2 ANQGSEA. The CDR3 runs to 13 residues. CDR3 sequence: CSVEETPDQPQHF. The CDR3 nucleotides read TGCAGCGTTGAAGAGACCCCTGATCAGCCCCAGCATTTT. Drawing the rest from reference TRBV29-1 and TRBJ1-5, the complete variable domain is SAVISQKPSRDICQRGTSLTIQCQVDSQVTMMFWYRQQPGQSLTLIATANQGSEATYESGFVIDKFPISRPNLTFSTLTVSNMSPEDSSIYLCSVEETPDQPQHFGDGTRLSIL.

This clonotype appeared many times. V is TRBV2 and J is TRBJ1-5; D uncertain. This CDR3 has 15 residues. Germline CDR1 reads SNHLY; CDR2 reads FYNNEI. Trimming left V 6 bases short and J 1 base short, with 13 bases between. CDR3 sequence: CASRGGLRSNQPQHF. Written as DNA, the CDR3 is TGTGCCAGCAGGGGTGGGCTGCGGAGCAATCAGCCCCAGCATTTT.

The chain has TRBV19 and TRBJ1-2; 7 nucleotides match TRBD1. The J segment lost 0 bases and the V segment lost 4 bases, leaving 8 bases of the junction unmatched. The CDR3 totals 16 residues. Germline V gene sequence: CDR1 LNHDA, CDR2 SQIVND (reference sequence). CDR3: CASSNERDSSNYGYTF. CDR3 in DNA: TGTGCCAGTAGTAATGAAAGGGACAGCTCTAACTATGGCTACACCTTC.

The sample holds many counts of this clonotype. This chain connects TRBV18 to TRBJ1-1; a weak D match, TRBD1 (6 bases). The germline V and J ends were trimmed by 1 base and 4 bases, with 13 bases remaining between them. The CDR3 runs to 15 residues. Germline V CDR1 and CDR2: KGHSH, LQKENI. The CDR3 DNA sequence: TGTGCCAGCTCACCACAGGGGGATGGGGCCACTGAAGCTTTCTTT. Protein product: CASSPQGDGATEAFF.

The chain combines TRBV13 with TRBJ2-1, with 11 nucleotides matching TRBD1. CDR1 PRHDT and CDR2 FYEKMQ come from the germline V gene (reference sequence). The CDR3 loop spans 16 amino acids. With V trimmed by 5 bases and J by 5 bases, 8 bases remained unmatched. CDR3 nucleotide sequence: TGTGCCAGCAGCCTATCGGACAGGGGGCTGGACAATGAGCAGTTCTTC. Translation: CASSLSDRGLDNEQFF. Variable domain in full (rest from reference TRBV13 and TRBJ2-1): AAGVIQSPRHLIKEKRETATLKCYPIPRHDTVYWYQQGPGQDPQFLISFYEKMQSDKGSIPDRFSAQQFSDYHSELNMSSLELGDSALYFCASSLSDRGLDNEQFFGPGTRLTVL.

This clonotype was seen a few times. The chain couples TRBV7-2 to TRBJ2-5; the D gene is possibly TRBD1 (5 bases). The germline V gene encodes CDR1 SGHTA and CDR2 FQGNSA. The CDR3 is 14 amino acids. Trimming took 4 bases from V and 2 from J, leaving 11 bases between them. In DNA form, the CDR3 reads TGTGCCAGCAGCTACACAGGAAATCAAGAGACCCAGTACTTC. This sequence encodes CASSYTGNQETQYF.

This clonotype was found many times. V is TRBV2 and J is TRBJ2-7; the D is unclear. The CDR3 is 15 residues long. The V gene lost 2 bases and the J gene lost 2 bases, with 13 bases spanning the gap. Germline CDR1 reads SNHLY; CDR2 reads FYNNEI. The CDR3 DNA reads TGTGCCAGCAGTGAAATGTCCGTAGGCCCCTACGAGCAGTACTTC. Encoded protein: CASSEMSVGPYEQYF.

This chain joins TRBV28 and TRBJ1-6; D uncertain. Germline V gene lookup returns CDR1 MDHEN and CDR2 SYDVKM. The CDR3 spans 12 residues. Trimming took off 7 bases at V and 7 bases at J, with 8 bases between the two ends. The CDR3 spells CASTQTNSPLHF. The CDR3 nucleotides are TGTGCCAGCACCCAAACAAATTCACCCCTCCACTTT.

This rearrangement joins TRBV9 to TRBJ1-1; the D is unclear. The CDR3 runs 14 residues. Germline CDR1 is SGDLS and CDR2 is YYNGEE. Between the trimmed V and J ends, which lost 3 bases and 3 bases, there was a span of 12 bases. The CDR3 nucleotides read TGTGCCAGCAGCGCCCTGAATGAAGACACTGAAGCTTTCTTT. Protein sequence: CASSALNEDTEAFF.

This clonotype was detected many times. The chain uses TRBV6-1 and TRBJ1-1; D is unclear. This CDR3 is 14 amino acids long. Germline CDR1 is MNHNS and CDR2 is SASEGT. Trimming took off 7 bases at V and 4 bases at J, with 16 bases between the two ends. CDR3: CASNPGPDFTEAFF. DNA for the CDR3: TGTGCCAGCAATCCAGGACCTGATTTCACTGAAGCTTTCTTT.

Ten or more counts support this clonotype. The V gene is TRBV7-2, the J gene TRBJ2-1; perhaps TRBD1 as D (6 bases). Trimming took off 10 bases at V and 0 bases at J, with 25 bases between the two ends. There are 18 residues in the CDR3. Per germline, CDR1 SGHTA and CDR2 FQGNSA. In nucleotides, the CDR3 is TGTGCCACCCCCTTAATGACAGGCGGCCTTAGCTCCTACAATGAGCAGTTCTTC. Translation: CATPLMTGGLSSYNEQFF.

This clonotype appeared many times. This sequence joins TRBV30 and TRBJ2-7; 11 bases line up with TRBD1. The CDR3 spans 14 residues. Looked up from germline, CDR1 is GTSNPN and CDR2 is SVGIG (reference sequence). V dropped 1 base and J dropped 5; count of bases not matched to a gene: 4. The CDR3, as DNA: TGTGCCTGGAGTGATAGGACAGGGGGCGACGAGCAGTACTTC. Translating it yields CAWSDRTGGDEQYF. Full variable domain (rest looked up from reference TRBV30 and TRBJ2-7): SQTIHQWPATLVQPVGSPLSLECTVEGTSNPNLYWYRQAAGRGLQLLFYSVGIGQISSEVPQNLSASRPQDRQFILSSKKLLLSDSGFYLCAWSDRTGGDEQYFGPGTRLTVT.

This clonotype was seen ten or more times. This chain connects TRBV18 to TRBJ2-7; unclear D gene. With 0 bases removed from V and 3 bases from J, the gap between germline ends came to 6 bases. This CDR3 is built from 13 residues. In germline, CDR1 is KGHSH, CDR2 LQKENI. The DNA for the CDR3 is TGTGCCAGCTCACCACCTGACCTCTACGAGCAGTACTTC. Residues: CASSPPDLYEQYF.

This clonotype was counted ten times or more. The rearrangement joins TRBV20-1 to TRBJ2-5; possible D gene TRBD2, 5 bases. This CDR3 is 14 amino acids long. V was clipped by 3 bases and J by 7 bases, with 18 bases between them. The V gene's germline CDR1 is DFQATT and CDR2 SNEGSKA (reference sequence). The CDR3 DNA sequence: TGCAGTGCTAGTTTGGACTCTCGCTCGGGGACCCAGTACTTC. Translating it yields CSASLDSRSGTQYF.

This chain uses TRBV20-1 with TRBJ2-6; D perhaps matches TRBD1 (7 bases). V lost 6 bases, J lost 3 bases, and 21 bases lay in between. CDR1 is DFQATT, CDR2 SNEGSKA, per germline (reference sequence). The CDR3 spans 17 residues. In DNA form, the CDR3 reads TGCAGTGCCCCAGGGGGGAAATGGGGGCTTGGGGCCAACGTCCTGACTTTC. Translating gives CSAPGGKWGLGANVLTF.

The V call is TRBV5-1, the J call TRBJ2-5, with 9 positions matching TRBD1. Germline values: CDR1 SGHRS, CDR2 YFSETQ. The CDR3 contains 15 residues. Germline trimming cut 4 bases from V and 3 bases from J; bases unmatched to any gene: 7. CDR3 sequence (DNA): TGCGCCAGCAGCCTTCGACAGGGGGGCGAAGAGACCCAGTACTTC. Encoded protein: CASSLRQGGEETQYF.

At least ten counts were recorded for this clonotype. This sequence joins TRBV11-2 and TRBJ1-3; D possibly corresponds to TRBD1 (5 bases). Germline CDR1 SGHAT, CDR2 FQNNGV. Trimming shortened V by 5 bases and J by 0 bases, and 11 bases separated the two germline ends. CDR3 size: 15 residues. In DNA, the CDR3 is TGTGCCAGCAGCCGAACAGGTCTCTCTGGAAACACCATATATTTT. Protein sequence: CASSRTGLSGNTIYF.

The table lists this clonotype with many counts. This chain connects TRBV15 to TRBJ2-1; D is ambiguous. Deletions cut 0 bases from V and 1 base from J, with 13 bases between. There are 17 residues in the CDR3. Looked up from germline, CDR1 is LNHNV and CDR2 is YYDKDF (reference sequence). This chain's CDR3 is CATSRDRNSFSYNEQFF. For the CDR3, the DNA is TGTGCCACCAGCAGAGATCGTAACAGTTTTTCCTACAATGAGCAGTTCTTC.

The chain uses TRBV19 and TRBJ2-1, with D hard to call. CDR1 is LNHDA, CDR2 SQIVND, per germline (reference sequence). V was cut by 0 bases and J by 2 bases, with 8 bases left in between. This CDR3 contains 15 residues. CDR3: CASSIEVYTYNEQFF. The CDR3 DNA sequence: TGTGCCAGTAGTATAGAGGTCTACACCTACAATGAGCAGTTCTTC.

This clonotype was counted ten times or more. J is TRBJ2-7 and V is TRBV6-2 or TRBV6-3; 8 bases line up with TRBD2. The CDR3 is made up of 16 amino acids. Germline CDR1 reads MNHEY; CDR2 reads SVGEGT. The J segment lost 2 bases and the V segment lost 1 base, leaving 7 bases of the junction unmatched. CDR3 DNA: TGTGCCAGCAGTTACTGGGGGACTAGGGACGCCTACGAGCAGTACTTC. Its protein product is CASSYWGTRDAYEQYF.

At least ten counts were recorded for this clonotype. The genes are TRBV12-3 or TRBV12-4 and TRBJ1-1; TRBD1 matches 7 bases. This CDR3 spans 13 amino acids. The V gene end was trimmed by 6 bases and the J gene end by 3 bases; junction bases not matched to a gene: 4. The CDR3 DNA follows: TGTGCCAGCAGGTGGACAGGCGACACTGAAGCTTTCTTT. It yields the protein CASRWTGDTEAFF.

This clonotype occurred a few times. The genes are TRBV7-6 and TRBJ1-5; 7 positions agree with TRBD1. Germline trimming cut 2 bases from V and 1 base from J; bases unmatched to any gene: 2. Germline V lookup: CDR1 SGHVS, CDR2 FNYEAQ. The CDR3 has 15 residues. The CDR3 region has the DNA TGTGCCAGCAGCTTAACACAGGGGAGCAATCAGCCCCAGCATTTT. This encodes CASSLTQGSNQPQHF. Together with reference TRBV7-6 and TRBJ1-5, the CDR3 gives the full variable domain: GAGVSQSPRYKVTKRGQDVALRCDPISGHVSLYWYRQALGQGPEFLTYFNYEAQQDKSGLPNDRFSAERPEGSISTLTIQRTEQRDSAMYRCASSLTQGSNQPQHFGDGTRLSIL.

The rearrangement joins TRBV20-1 to TRBJ1-5; TRBD1 matches 8 bases. V shed 3 bases and J 3 bases; nucleotides not matched to a gene: 4. Germline-derived CDR1 and CDR2 are DFQATT and SNEGSKA (reference sequence). The CDR3 runs to 14 residues. This CDR3 reads CSASPTGVNQPQHF. Written as DNA, the CDR3 is TGCAGTGCTAGCCCGACAGGGGTCAATCAGCCCCAGCATTTT.

This clonotype occurred many times. The chain uses TRBV6-1 and TRBJ1-1, with TRBD1 matching 7 bases. The V gene end was trimmed by 7 bases and the J gene end by 0 bases; junction bases not matched to a gene: 8. This CDR3 region has 15 residues. Per germline, CDR1 MNHNS and CDR2 SASEGT. CDR3 DNA: TGTGCCAGCACCTACAGGGGCGGCATGAACACTGAAGCTTTCTTT. As protein: CASTYRGGMNTEAFF.

The table lists this clonotype with many counts. CDR3 region: CASRDHAGGTYEQYF. CDR3 nucleotides: TGTGCCAGCAGGGATCACGCGGGAGGTACCTACGAGCAGTACTTC. The rearrangement links TRBV3-1 to TRBJ2-7, with 8 bases that match TRBD2. The J segment lost 2 bases and the V segment lost 6 bases, leaving 9 bases of the junction unmatched. Germline values: CDR1 LGHDT, CDR2 YNNKEL (reference sequence). The CDR3 totals 15 residues.

The rearrangement links TRBV27 to TRBJ1-6; no definite D call. Trimming shortened V by 1 base and J by 3 bases, and 10 bases separated the two germline ends. Germline values: CDR1 MNHEY, CDR2 SMNVEV (reference sequence). The CDR3 consists of 16 residues. CDR3 protein: CASSLLTDGYNSPLHF. In nucleotides, the CDR3 is TGTGCCAGCAGTTTATTAACGGACGGCTATAATTCACCCCTCCACTTT.

For this clonotype: Just one base apart from a much larger clone, this may be a read error. The rearrangement links TRBV7-6 to TRBJ2-1, with 10 bases identical to TRBD1. There are 16 residues in the CDR3. Germline trimming cut 2 bases from V and 9 bases from J; bases unmatched to any gene: 10. Germline loops: CDR1 SGHVS, CDR2 FNYEAQ. CDR3 nucleotides: TGTGCCAGCAGCTTAAGTACCGGGACAGGGGTAGCTGAGCAGTTCTTC. Protein sequence: CASSLSTGTGVAEQFF. Variable domain in full (rest from reference TRBV7-6 and TRBJ2-1): GAGVSQSPRYKVTKRGQDVALRCDPISGHVSLYWYRQALGQGPEFLTYFNYEAQQDKSGLPNDRFSAERPEGSISTLTIQRTEQRDSAMYRCASSLSTGTGVAEQFFGPGTRLTVL.

The J gene is TRBJ2-6, the V gene TRBV3-1; D not certain. Germline CDR1 and CDR2: LGHDT and YNNKEL (reference sequence). V shed 1 base and J shed 4 bases, with 11 bases lying between them. This CDR3 comprises 16 residues. The CDR3 region has the DNA TGTGCCAGCAGCCAAGTTAAACCGACCGGGGCCAACGTCCTGACTTTC. Translating gives CASSQVKPTGANVLTF.

This clonotype was counted between two and nine times. CDR3 region: CASSYRVAGGSQETQYF. The CDR3 DNA sequence: TGTGCCAGCAGTTACAGAGTAGCGGGAGGCTCCCAAGAGACCCAGTACTTC. The V gene is TRBV6-5, the J gene TRBJ2-5, with 10 bases aligning to TRBD2. Germline CDR1 is MNHEY and CDR2 is SVGAGI. This CDR3 comprises 17 residues. V shed 2 bases and J 1 base; nucleotides not matched to a gene: 7.